This TCR beta chain was documented in a study of blood T cell repertoires in COVID-19. About the research overall: Samples of COVID-19 (acute and convalescent) were obtained from the United States, Italy and Spain. PBMCs, B-cell-depleted T cells, or T cells provided the cDNA or gDNA that made up the material.

Seattle patients were enrolled while actively infected and followed longitudinally. In the original workflow: Reference gene primers were amplified, and this amplification served to estimate nucleated cell counts. TCRdb keeps only in-frame clones here, not all; method: immunoSEQ multiplex PCR. That table gives V, J and clone size, and the DNA gave D and trimming. The sample lists 65,000 or so clones, approximately 88% occurring once. The germline V gene encodes CDR1 MNHEY and CDR2 SVGEGT. CDR3 length: 13 amino acids. Germline trimming cut 6 bases from V and 8 bases from J; bases unmatched to any gene: 9.

The chain has TRBV6-2 or TRBV6-3 and TRBJ1-2; 7 nucleotides line up with TRBD1. The clonotype was recovered from a man under 40 with COVID-19, enrolled during active disease. Sequencing was performed on peripheral blood. CDR3 nucleotide sequence: TGTGCCAGCAGCGCCTTCCAGGGGGGCGGCTACACCTTC. It translates to CASSAFQGGGYTF.